These 5 T cell receptor beta chains were sequenced from one sample in a study of OX40 agonist ivuxolimab in advanced cancers. Some clones are missing from TCRdb's copy, which holds only in-frame ones; the method was immunoSEQ multiplex PCR. The sample shows about 90,000 clones, about nine tenths of them seen only once. The sample in question was CD4+ or CD8+ T cells sorted from blood, obtained in a trial of the OX40 agonist ivuxolimab. These receptors all stem from an adult with an advanced solid tumor such as melanoma, head and neck, liver or kidney cancer.

This chain connects TRBV5-4 to TRBJ2-5, with TRBD1 identical over 7 bases. The CDR3 extends over 13 amino acids. V was clipped by 6 bases and J by 6 bases; unmatched bases: 8. Looked up from germline, CDR1 is SGHNT and CDR2 is YYREEE (reference sequence). This chain's CDR3 is CASTLSGGQTQYF. Here the CDR3 DNA reads TGTGCCAGCACCCTATCAGGGGGACAGACCCAGTACTTC.

The CDR3 sequence: CASSPTGPWVDTQYF. The CDR3 bases are TGTGCCAGCAGTCCTACCGGGCCTTGGGTAGATACGCAGTATTTT. The V gene is TRBV6-1, the J gene TRBJ2-3; D not resolved. CDR1 is MNHNS and CDR2 is SASEGT in the germline V gene. V was trimmed by 5 bases and J by 5 bases, leaving 17 bases between them. This CDR3 is built from 15 residues.

J is TRBJ1-4 and V is TRBV7-3, with D possibly TRBD1 on 5 matching bases. The CDR3 runs 15 residues. Germline CDR1 SGHTA, CDR2 FQGTGA. Trimming cost V 5 bases and J 3 bases, with 13 bases left between them. The CDR3, as DNA: TGTGCCAGCAGCCTAAGGGGCCTCCCTAATGAAAAACTGTTTTTT. This sequence encodes CASSLRGLPNEKLFF.

This chain joins TRBV15 and TRBJ2-4, with D possibly being TRBD2 (6 bases). V was trimmed by 0 bases and J by 4 bases, leaving 16 bases between them. CDR3 length: 17 amino acids. In germline, CDR1 is LNHNV, CDR2 YYDKDF (reference sequence). For the CDR3, the DNA is TGTGCCACCAGCAGAGATTACGGCGAGGGACTGAAAAACATTCAGTACTTC. It translates to CATSRDYGEGLKNIQYF. Complete variable domain (other parts from reference TRBV15 and TRBJ2-4): DAMVIQNPRYQVTQFGKPVTLSCSQTLNHNVMYWYQQKSSQAPKLLFHYYDKDFNNEADTPDNFQSRRPNTSFCFLDIRSPGLGDTAMYLCATSRDYGEGLKNIQYFGAGTRLSVL.

The chain joins TRBV18 to TRBJ1-4; D is unclear. CDR1 KGHSH and CDR2 LQKENI come from the germline V gene. The length of the CDR3 is 17 residues. V lost 2 bases and J lost 6, with 19 bases in between. As DNA, the CDR3 is TGTGCCAGCTCACCAGACTTACCTAGGATAGTCCATGAAAAACTGTTTTTT. Protein product: CASSPDLPRIVHEKLFF.